This TCR beta chain was recorded in a study of lymphopenia after photon versus proton radiotherapy. About this clone itself: Antigen unknown.

Clones were sequenced by immunoSEQ multiplex PCR, and TCRdb holds only the in-frame ones, with some missing. The profile covers around 62,000 clones, with 84% appearing a single time and approximately 2% taken by the ten largest. The CDR3 is 14 residues long. The germline V and J ends were trimmed by 5 bases and 7 bases, with 14 bases remaining between them. Germline CDR1 SEHNR, CDR2 FQNEAQ (reference sequence). Study results and caveats: Under photons, naive T cells and diversity fell while effector/memory populations rose. After lymphocyte nadir, photon-treated repertoires showed oligoclonal expansion, especially CD8+ Temra. Survival link was tested only in deceased patients; proton benefit remains a possibility. Larger post-nadir TCR diversity loss correlated inversely with survival in deceased patients.

The chain couples TRBV7-9 to TRBJ1-4; D unclear. The TCR was taken from a man aged 55 to 69 with pancreatic cancer. This specimen was peripheral blood, taken from a patient treated with proton-based radiotherapy. Here the CDR3 reads CASSPRLEGEKLFF. The CDR3 nucleotides read TGTGCCAGCAGCCCACGACTCGAGGGTGAAAAACTGTTTTTT. Combining the CDR3 with reference TRBV7-9 and TRBJ1-4 gives the whole variable domain DTGVSQNPRHKITKRGQNVTFRCDPISEHNRLYWYRQTLGQGPEFLTYFQNEAQLEKSRLLSDRFSAERPKGSFSTLEIQRTEQGDSAMYLCASSPRLEGEKLFFGSGTQLSVL.